A single sample is the source of the 19 T cell receptor beta chains below, sequenced in a study of blood T cell repertoires in COVID-19. TCRdb's copy holds only in-frame clones and misses some; the assay was immunoSEQ multiplex PCR. This table has nearly 350,000 clones, about 86% appearing once. The sequencing input was peripheral blood. Receptor source: a man aged 25 to 40 with active or convalescent COVID-19.

The chain links TRBV7-2 to TRBJ1-5, with D maybe TRBD1 (6 bases). The ends were cut back, 2 bases at V and 1 base at J, with 9 bases in the middle. CDR3 length: 15 amino acids. Germline CDR1 SGHTA, CDR2 FQGNSA. The CDR3 sequence is CASSLWGGSNQPQHF. The CDR3 DNA sequence: TGTGCCAGCAGCTTATGGGGGGGCAGCAATCAGCCCCAGCATTTT.

The CDR3 reads CASSLLGGSTDTQYF. The CDR3 nucleotides are TGTGCCAGCAGCTTGTTAGGGGGTAGCACAGATACGCAGTATTTT. The genes are TRBV6-5 and TRBJ2-3; D is possibly TRBD1 (6 bases). The CDR3 covers 15 residues. Germline V lookup: CDR1 MNHEY, CDR2 SVGAGI. V lost 6 bases and J 0 bases, leaving 13 bases between the germline ends.

The CDR3 DNA reads as TGTGCCATCAGTGAGAACCCGACAGGGGAAGGTGAGCAGTTCTTC. Protein: CAISENPTGEGEQFF. The chain recombines TRBV10-3 with TRBJ2-1; 8 positions agree with TRBD1. V gave up 2 bases and J gave up 9 bases; unmatched junction bases: 9. The CDR3 extends over 15 amino acids. Germline CDR1 and CDR2: ENHRY and SYGVKD.

This clone was detected only a few times. The chain carries TRBV27 and TRBJ2-3; D is unclear. Germline V gene data show CDR1 as MNHEY and CDR2 as SMNVEV (reference sequence). The V end lost 3 bases, the J end lost 1 base, and 11 bases lay between the germline ends. The CDR3 runs to 15 residues. The CDR3 nucleotides are TGTGCCAGCAGTTTTTCCTCCTTTGGCACAGATACGCAGTATTTT. It translates to CASSFSSFGTDTQYF.

This rearrangement joins TRBV30 to TRBJ1-1; TRBD1 is a possible D gene (5 bases). Trimming removed 7 bases from V and 5 bases from J, with 17 bases in between. Germline CDR1 GTSNPN, CDR2 SVGIG (reference sequence). This CDR3 contains 13 residues. CDR3 protein: CAFSGGRRTEAFF. Written as DNA, the CDR3 is TGTGCCTTTTCGGGGGGTAGGAGGACTGAAGCTTTCTTT.

Details on this clone: Other DNA sequences from this sample encode an identical CDR3 as well. V gene TRBV12-5 combines with J gene TRBJ2-5; D call uncertain. The length of the CDR3 is 11 residues. The V and J ends lost 5 bases and 3 bases respectively, with 4 bases between them. The germline V gene has CDR1 LGHNT and CDR2 FRNRAP. DNA for the CDR3: TGTGCTAGTGGTCTTGAAGAGACCCAGTACTTC. Protein: CASGLEETQYF.

Remarks on this clone: This may arise from a read error, as a much more abundant clone is one base away. Other nucleotide sequences in the sample specify the same CDR3. V gene TRBV6-5 combines with J gene TRBJ1-1; D is perhaps TRBD1 (6 bases). V lost 4 bases to trimming and J lost 1 base, with 7 bases between them. From germline, CDR1 is MNHEY and CDR2 SVGAGI. This CDR3 region has 13 residues. The CDR3 bases are TGTGCCAGCAGTTTGACAGGGAACACTGAAGCTTTCTTT. This sequence encodes CASSLTGNTEAFF.

Comment on this clone: A read error may produce the germline difference seen at one junction end. The rearrangement joins TRBV28 to TRBJ1-2; unclear D gene. The CDR3 runs to 13 residues. In germline, CDR1 is MDHEN, CDR2 SYDVKM. In DNA, the CDR3 is TGTGCCTGCAGCCAGGCCACTAACTATGGCTACACCTTC. Its protein is CACSQATNYGYTF.

In this sample, this clone turned up a few times. The rearrangement links TRBV7-2 to TRBJ1-2, with 9 bases aligning to TRBD1. J was trimmed by 4 bases and V by 5 bases; bases with no gene match: 8. In germline, CDR1 is SGHTA, CDR2 FQGNSA. The CDR3 is 15 residues long. CDR3 nucleotides: TGTGCCAGCAGCCCCTGGACAGGGGACGCCTATGGCTACACCTTC. Protein product: CASSPWTGDAYGYTF.

J is TRBJ1-2 and V is TRBV4-3; D unclear. Germline assignment: CDR1 LGHNA and CDR2 YSLEER. V shed 1 base and J shed 2 bases, with 8 bases lying between them. CDR3 length: 14 residues. The CDR3 DNA reads as TGCGCCAGCAGCCAAGTAGACGGGAACTATGGCTACACCTTC. This sequence encodes CASSQVDGNYGYTF.

The chain recombines TRBV30 with TRBJ1-1; perhaps TRBD1 as D (5 bases). Trimming left V 5 bases short and J 7 bases short, with 14 bases between. CDR3 length equals 12 residues. Germline loops: CDR1 GTSNPN, CDR2 SVGIG (reference sequence). DNA for the CDR3: TGTGCCTGGTCCAGGGTTCGAGGTGAAGCTTTCTTT. Protein sequence: CAWSRVRGEAFF.

The chain employs TRBV7-9 and TRBJ2-3; TRBD2 is a possible D gene (5 bases). V was clipped by 5 bases and J by 2 bases, with 14 bases between them. The CDR3 length is 15 residues. Germline V gives CDR1 SEHNR, CDR2 FQNEAQ (reference sequence). CDR3 sequence (DNA): TGTGCCAGCAGCGTCGGCGGGCCAAACACAGATACGCAGTATTTT. It yields the protein CASSVGGPNTDTQYF.

This clone was detected once. This chain uses TRBV4-3 with TRBJ2-2; TRBD2 agrees at 9 bases. The germline V gene encodes CDR1 LGHNA and CDR2 YSLEER. The V and J ends lost 0 bases and 0 bases, in that order; junction bases with no gene match: 5. The CDR3 length is 18 residues. The CDR3 sequence: CASSQDSGGLTNTGELFF. In DNA form, the CDR3 reads TGCGCCAGCAGCCAAGATAGCGGGGGCCTAACGAACACCGGGGAGCTGTTTTTT.

The rearrangement joins TRBV5-1 to TRBJ2-1, with 13 bases identical to TRBD2. Germline CDR1 reads SGHRS; CDR2 reads YFSETQ. The CDR3 consists of 15 residues. Germline trimming cut 4 bases from V and 9 bases from J; bases unmatched to any gene: 7. The CDR3 sequence: CASSITGLAGVEQFF. The CDR3, as DNA: TGCGCCAGCAGCATTACCGGACTAGCGGGGGTTGAGCAGTTCTTC. The variable domain in full, with the rest retrieved from reference TRBV5-1 and TRBJ2-1, is KAGVTQTPRYLIKTRGQQVTLSCSPISGHRSVSWYQQTPGQGLQFLFEYFSETQRNKGNFPGRFSGRQFSNSRSEMNVSTLELGDSALYLCASSITGLAGVEQFFGPGTRLTVL.

This clone was seen only once. The chain carries TRBV29-1 and TRBJ2-5; D might be TRBD2 (7 bases). Germline-derived CDR1 and CDR2 are SQVTM and ANQGSEA. The CDR3 loop spans 14 amino acids. V lost 3 bases, J lost 5 bases, and 16 bases lay in between. The CDR3 region is CSVEEGGVGETQYF. CDR3 nucleotide sequence: TGCAGCGTTGAGGAGGGGGGGGTAGGGGAGACCCAGTACTTC.

V is TRBV15 and J is TRBJ1-3; D perhaps matches TRBD1 (6 bases). With 0 bases removed from V and 4 bases from J, the gap between germline ends came to 16 bases. Germline CDR1 reads LNHNV; CDR2 reads YYDKDF (reference sequence). This CDR3 is built from 17 residues. CDR3: CATSRELAGVSGNTIYF. CDR3 nucleotide sequence: TGTGCCACCAGCAGAGAGTTGGCAGGGGTGTCCGGAAACACCATATATTTT.

The rearrangement joins TRBV6-5 to TRBJ2-7; D is ambiguous. V lost 0 bases and J 1 base, leaving 10 bases between the germline ends. This CDR3 region has 15 residues. The germline CDR1 and CDR2 sequences are MNHEY and SVGAGI. In nucleotides, the CDR3 is TGTGCCAGCAGTTACTCGGCTGGCTCATCCTACGAGCAGTACTTC. This gives the protein CASSYSAGSSYEQYF.

The chain uses TRBV5-5 and TRBJ1-2; D unresolved. The CDR3 contains 14 residues. V dropped 1 base and J dropped 8 bases, with 15 bases sitting between them. Germline V gene sequence: CDR1 SGHKS, CDR2 YYEKEE (reference sequence). The CDR3 region is CASSLLVSGEGYTF. CDR3 DNA: TGTGCCAGCAGCTTGCTGGTTAGTGGGGAGGGCTACACCTTC.

This CDR3 reads CASSLLSRGVPSGEQFF. In nucleotides, the CDR3 is TGTGCCAGCAGCTTATTGTCTCGCGGGGTCCCTTCTGGGGAGCAGTTCTTC. The V and J genes are TRBV7-3 and TRBJ2-1, with TRBD2 as a possible D gene (6 bases). Germline-derived CDR1 and CDR2 are SGHTA and FQGTGA. The CDR3 spans 17 residues. V was trimmed by 2 bases and J by 10 bases, leaving 24 bases between them.